The source of this TCR beta chain is a study of response to subunit inactivated influenza vaccine. Study results and limitations: That few new T cells are recruited by each seasonal influenza vaccination was the authors' suggestion.

Trimming removed 5 bases at V and 4 bases at J, with 21 bases between. This CDR3 is 16 amino acids long. In germline, CDR1 is MNHEY, CDR2 SMNVEV (reference sequence). Turning to this clonotype: No antigen is known for it.

TCRdb analysed the RT-PCR reads with MiXCR anew, one entry per CDR3 protein. The sample contains approximately 530,000 distinct CDR3 sequences, under 9% of which appear only once. This sequence originates from a man aged 50 to 75 who received an inactivated influenza vaccine. The specimen comprised PBMCs from blood, sampled around 2 years after vaccination. The chain joins TRBV27 to TRBJ2-7; possibly TRBD1 for D (7 bases). The CDR3 DNA sequence: TGTGCCAGCAGTCCAGGGGGAGGACGCGAACGATACGAGCAGTACTTC. Its translation: CASSPGGGRERYEQYF.